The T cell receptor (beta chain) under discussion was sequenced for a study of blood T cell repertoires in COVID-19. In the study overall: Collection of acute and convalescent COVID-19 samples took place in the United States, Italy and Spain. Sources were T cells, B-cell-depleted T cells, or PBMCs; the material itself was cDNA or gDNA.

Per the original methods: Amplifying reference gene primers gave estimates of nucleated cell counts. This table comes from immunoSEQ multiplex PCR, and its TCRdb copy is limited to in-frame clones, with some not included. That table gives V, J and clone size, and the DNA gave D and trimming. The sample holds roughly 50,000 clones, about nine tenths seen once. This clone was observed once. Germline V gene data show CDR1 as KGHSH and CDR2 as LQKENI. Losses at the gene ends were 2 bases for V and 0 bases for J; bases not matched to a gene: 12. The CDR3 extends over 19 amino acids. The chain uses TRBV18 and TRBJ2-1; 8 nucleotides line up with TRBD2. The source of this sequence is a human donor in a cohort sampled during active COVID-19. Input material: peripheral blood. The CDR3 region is CASSPFEAGSGGSYNEQFF. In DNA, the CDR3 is TGTGCCAGCTCACCATTCGAGGCAGGGAGCGGGGGCTCCTACAATGAGCAGTTCTTC.